Following are 32 T cell receptor beta chains from one sample sequenced in a study of identical twins. TCRdb used MiXCR to reprocess the 5' RACE reads, holding one entry per CDR3 protein. The sample has roughly 570,000 distinct CDR3 sequences, 9.6% seen once. The same data also went into a second study, on yellow fever vaccine responses in identical twins.

What was sequenced was PBMCs. These receptors were collected from a woman aged 18-29 years in good health.

This clonotype was picked up many times. This chain joins TRBV6-2 or TRBV6-3 and TRBJ2-7, with TRBD2 matching over 7 bases. This CDR3 is built from 14 residues. The trim removed 8 bases at V and 1 base at J, leaving 8 bases unmatched. Germline V CDR1 and CDR2: MNHEY, SVGEGT. The CDR3 DNA is TGTGCCAGCTTCCCGGGAGGTTGGTCCTACGAGCAGTACTTC. Its translation is CASFPGGWSYEQYF.

This clonotype was recorded many times. J is TRBJ2-7 and V is TRBV28, with no clear D. From germline, CDR1 is MDHEN and CDR2 SYDVKM. Trimming removed 2 bases from V and 2 bases from J, with 16 bases in between. The CDR3 is made up of 16 amino acids. The chain's CDR3 is CASSLSTSRRTYEQYF. Here the CDR3 DNA reads TGTGCCAGCAGTTTAAGTACGAGCAGAAGAACCTACGAGCAGTACTTC.

This clonotype was observed at least ten times. The chain carries TRBV7-9 and TRBJ2-4; 7 nucleotides line up with TRBD1. Germline CDR1 reads SEHNR; CDR2 reads FQNEAQ (reference sequence). This CDR3 is built from 15 residues. The junction had 10 bases not matched to a gene; V was cut back by 3 bases and J by 8 bases. CDR3 DNA: TGTGCCAGCAGCTTTTTCAGACAGGGCGAGGACATTCAGTACTTC. Translated, it gives CASSFFRQGEDIQYF.

This clonotype was observed a few times. In DNA, the CDR3 is TGTGCCAGCAGTGAAAGGATGGATACGCAGTATTTT. Protein: CASSERMDTQYF. The rearrangement uses TRBV6-1 and TRBJ2-3; D is undetermined. Trimming pared 2 bases from V and 6 bases from J, leaving 6 bases between. Germline values: CDR1 MNHNS, CDR2 SASEGT. This CDR3 contains 12 residues.

This chain connects TRBV24-1 to TRBJ1-2; no clear D. CDR3 length: 11 residues. Trimming pared 3 bases from V and 6 bases from J, leaving 4 bases between. Per germline, CDR1 KGHDR and CDR2 SFDVKD. The DNA for the CDR3 is TGTGCCACCAGTGATAATAATGGCTACACCTTC. Translation gives CATSDNNGYTF.

This clonotype was seen many times. The V gene is TRBV15, the J gene TRBJ2-3, with 7 bases matching TRBD1. J lost 2 bases, V lost 0 bases, and 8 bases had no gene match. This CDR3 comprises 17 residues. Germline V CDR1 and CDR2: LNHNV, YYDKDF (reference sequence). The CDR3 spells CATSRDGIGGHTDTQYF. The DNA for the CDR3 is TGTGCCACCAGCAGAGATGGGATAGGGGGCCACACAGATACGCAGTATTTT.

J is TRBJ2-7 and V is TRBV7-9; 8 bases align to TRBD1. CDR1 and CDR2 (germline): SEHNR, FQNEAQ (reference sequence). CDR3 size: 14 residues. With V trimmed by 5 bases and J by 2 bases, 5 bases remained unmatched. In DNA form, the CDR3 reads TGTGCCAGCAGCCCCAGGGGGCTTACCTACGAGCAGTACTTC. This sequence encodes CASSPRGLTYEQYF.

The count of this clonotype is one. This sequence joins TRBV3-1 and TRBJ2-5; unclear D gene. Germline V gene lookup returns CDR1 LGHDT and CDR2 YNNKEL (reference sequence). The CDR3 has 13 amino acids. Trimming stripped 1 base from V and 5 bases from J, with 8 bases between. The CDR3 protein is CASSQGRRETQYF. The DNA for the CDR3 is TGTGCCAGCAGCCAAGGACGACGGGAGACCCAGTACTTC.

This clonotype was counted many times. The chain has TRBV5-1 and TRBJ1-1, with 7 bases fitting TRBD1. After removal of 3 bases from V and 1 base from J, the junction contained 0 bases not matched to a gene. Germline V lookup: CDR1 SGHRS, CDR2 YFSETQ. This CDR3 is 13 amino acids long. CDR3 DNA sequence: TGCGCCAGCAGCTGGGACAGGAACACTGAAGCTTTCTTT. This gives the protein CASSWDRNTEAFF.

In its sample, this clonotype was seen many times. This rearrangement joins TRBV7-9 to TRBJ2-5, with TRBD1 identical over 7 bases. Germline CDR1 is SEHNR and CDR2 is FQNEAQ (reference sequence). With 4 bases clipped from V and 2 bases from J, the junction kept 7 bases outside the gene matches. There are 15 residues in the CDR3. The CDR3 DNA reads as TGTGCCAGCAGCTCCGGACAGGCCCTGCAAGAGACCCAGTACTTC. This gives the protein CASSSGQALQETQYF.

V usage is TRBV4-3 and J usage is TRBJ2-2, with D maybe TRBD1 (5 bases). Germline CDR1 reads LGHNA; CDR2 reads YSLEER. The ends were cut back, 0 bases at V and 2 bases at J, with 10 bases in the middle. The CDR3 is 16 residues long. The CDR3: CASSQDNGANTGELFF. DNA of the CDR3: TGCGCCAGCAGCCAAGATAATGGGGCTAACACCGGGGAGCTGTTTTTT.

This clonotype was detected many times. V usage is TRBV7-9 and J usage is TRBJ2-1; TRBD2 agrees at 10 bases. The CDR3 is made up of 13 amino acids. The trim removed 5 bases at V and 8 bases at J, leaving 3 bases unmatched. CDR1 and CDR2 (germline): SEHNR, FQNEAQ (reference sequence). The CDR3, as DNA: TGTGCCAGCAGCCCCCTAGCGGGAGATGAGCAGTTCTTC. Translation gives CASSPLAGDEQFF.

The table lists this clonotype with a few counts. The V and J genes are TRBV7-2 and TRBJ2-1; 12 bases match TRBD2. Germline-derived CDR1 and CDR2 are SGHTA and FQGNSA. V was pared by 1 base and J by 15 bases, with 4 bases of the junction left unmatched. CDR3 size: 13 residues. CDR3 coding DNA: TGTGCCAGCAGCTTAGAGACTAGCGGGAGCTTGTTCTTC. It yields the protein CASSLETSGSLFF.

This chain joins TRBV12-3 or TRBV12-4 and TRBJ2-5; weak D call: TRBD2 (5 bases). The CDR3 length is 15 residues. V was trimmed by 3 bases and J by 4 bases, leaving 15 bases between them. The CDR3 reads CASSFEGVLRETQYF. The CDR3 DNA sequence: TGTGCCAGCAGTTTTGAGGGAGTGTTAAGAGAGACCCAGTACTTC.

This clonotype was detected many times. The CDR3 carries no conserved terminal phenylalanine or tryptophan, so it likely arises from a read error. The chain employs TRBV11-1 and TRBJ2-2; D perhaps matches TRBD2 (7 bases). The CDR3 runs to 17 residues. The V and J ends lost 5 bases and 2 bases respectively, with 18 bases between them. CDR1 is SGHAT, CDR2 FQDESV, per germline (reference sequence). The CDR3 loop is CASSGPRRGGNTGELFL. DNA of the CDR3: TGTGCCAGCAGCGGACCCAGAAGGGGGGGAAACACCGGGGAGCTGTTTCTT.

This clonotype was found many times. CDR3 protein: CSAAQTSGGANTQYF. DNA of the CDR3: TGCAGTGCTGCCCAGACTAGCGGGGGGGCGAATACGCAGTATTTT. The chain recombines TRBV20-1 with TRBJ2-3, with TRBD2 matching 14 bases. There are 15 residues in the CDR3. The J segment lost 7 bases and the V segment lost 5 bases, leaving 8 bases of the junction unmatched. The germline CDR1 and CDR2 sequences are DFQATT and SNEGSKA (reference sequence).

This clonotype was counted between two and nine times. The J gene is TRBJ2-6, the V gene TRBV6-4, with D perhaps TRBD2 (5 bases). Trimming removed 8 bases from V and 0 bases from J, with 14 bases in between. The germline CDR1 and CDR2 sequences are MRHNA and SNTAGT. This CDR3 has 16 residues. The CDR3 bases are TGTGCCAGCTCCCCGGGTGGGAGCTCTGGGGCCAACGTCCTGACTTTC. It encodes CASSPGGSSGANVLTF.

The chain employs TRBV13 and TRBJ2-1; TRBD1 or TRBD2 may be the D gene (5 bases each). Germline V gene lookup returns CDR1 PRHDT and CDR2 FYEKMQ (reference sequence). Trimming removed 1 base at V and 8 bases at J, with 12 bases between. This CDR3 region has 14 residues. In DNA form, the CDR3 reads TGTGCCAGCAGCTTAGTAGTAGGGGACCATGAGCAGTTCTTC. Encoded protein: CASSLVVGDHEQFF. Looking up the rest from reference TRBV13 and TRBJ2-1 gives the full variable domain: AAGVIQSPRHLIKEKRETATLKCYPIPRHDTVYWYQQGPGQDPQFLISFYEKMQSDKGSIPDRFSAQQFSDYHSELNMSSLELGDSALYFCASSLVVGDHEQFFGPGTRLTVL.

This clonotype was seen at least ten times. The chain joins TRBV27 to TRBJ2-7; the D is unclear. CDR1 is MNHEY, CDR2 SMNVEV, per germline (reference sequence). The V end lost 3 bases, the J end lost 2 bases, and 20 bases lay between the germline ends. This CDR3 spans 17 amino acids. CDR3: CASSFRPLKTQTYEQYF. As DNA, the CDR3 is TGTGCCAGCAGTTTCCGGCCCCTGAAGACCCAGACCTACGAGCAGTACTTC.

This clonotype appeared many times. The chain uses TRBV9 and TRBJ2-5; no reliable D call. Looked up from germline, CDR1 is SGDLS and CDR2 is YYNGEE. Trimming removed 4 bases from V and 1 base from J, with 11 bases in between. The CDR3 has 14 residues. CDR3 sequence (DNA): TGTGCCAGCAGCCCTCGCTTATTCCAAGAGACCCAGTACTTC. It encodes CASSPRLFQETQYF.

There are a few counts of this clonotype. The chain uses TRBV28 and TRBJ2-7; 8 nucleotides line up with TRBD2. V lost 6 bases to trimming and J lost 11 bases; unmatched junction nucleotides: 12. The CDR3 length is 13 residues. Germline V gene data show CDR1 as MDHEN and CDR2 as SYDVKM. CDR3: CASSTRGTRIEYF. DNA of the CDR3: TGTGCCAGCAGCACAAGGGGGACTAGGATAGAGTACTTC. Filled out from reference TRBV28 and TRBJ2-7, the complete variable domain reads DVKVTQSSRYLVKRTGEKVFLECVQDMDHENMFWYRQDPGLGLRLIYFSYDVKMKEKGDIPEGYSVSREKKERFSLILESASTNQTSMYLCASSTRGTRIEYFGPGTRLTVT.

This clonotype was observed a few times. V gene TRBV5-1 combines with J gene TRBJ2-1; D not certain. Between the trimmed V and J ends, which lost 5 bases and 10 bases, there was a span of 13 bases. Per germline, CDR1 SGHRS and CDR2 YFSETQ. The CDR3 consists of 12 residues. CDR3 coding DNA: TGCGCCAGCAGTCGGACGGGTCCCGAGCAGTTCTTC. The encoded protein is CASSRTGPEQFF.

V usage is TRBV6-1 and J usage is TRBJ2-2, with unresolved D. CDR3 size: 14 residues. V was shortened by 8 bases and J by 2 bases, with 12 bases between the two germline ends. Germline V gene sequence: CDR1 MNHNS, CDR2 SASEGT. The CDR3 loop reads CASGSDYNTGELFF. The CDR3 DNA reads as TGTGCCAGCGGATCTGATTACAACACCGGGGAGCTGTTTTTT.

The chain is built from TRBV6-2 or TRBV6-3 and TRBJ2-5; TRBD1 agrees at 7 bases. CDR3 length equals 19 residues. CDR1 is MNHEY and CDR2 is SVGEGT in the germline V gene. Trimming at V came to 2 bases and at J to 2 bases, leaving 17 bases not matched to a gene. The CDR3 bases are TGTGCCAGCAGTTACACCCCATCTCTACCGGGACAGCAACAAGAGACCCAGTACTTC. The encoded protein is CASSYTPSLPGQQQETQYF.

The chain links TRBV20-1 to TRBJ2-1; D tentatively reads TRBD1 or TRBD2 (5 bases each). The CDR3 covers 14 residues. The germline V and J ends were trimmed by 0 bases and 7 bases, with 13 bases remaining between them. The germline gives CDR1 DFQATT, CDR2 SNEGSKA (reference sequence). The CDR3 loop reads CSARDLLGTNEQFF. The CDR3, as DNA: TGCAGTGCTAGAGATCTGCTAGGGACGAATGAGCAGTTCTTC.

The V call is TRBV7-9, the J call TRBJ2-2; D is tentatively TRBD1 or TRBD2 (6 bases each). The CDR3 has 15 residues. With 3 bases removed from V and 2 bases from J, the gap between germline ends came to 10 bases. The V gene's germline CDR1 is SEHNR and CDR2 FQNEAQ (reference sequence). The CDR3 spells CASSLKGGNTGELFF. In nucleotides, the CDR3 is TGTGCCAGCAGCTTGAAGGGGGGAAACACCGGGGAGCTGTTTTTT.

This clonotype was found many times. The J gene is TRBJ2-1, the V gene TRBV7-8; maybe TRBD1 (6 bases). The CDR3 has 14 amino acids. Germline V CDR1 and CDR2: SGHVS, FQNEAQ. Between the trimmed V and J ends, which lost 3 bases and 7 bases, there was a span of 13 bases. The CDR3 spells CASSFLVGGNEQFF. For the CDR3, the DNA is TGTGCCAGCAGCTTCCTCGTAGGGGGTAATGAGCAGTTCTTC.

The chain recombines TRBV2 with TRBJ2-1, with D unclear. The germline V gene has CDR1 SNHLY and CDR2 FYNNEI. The CDR3 is 13 amino acids. The V gene lost 3 bases and the J gene lost 4 bases, with 7 bases spanning the gap. As DNA, the CDR3 is TGTGCCAGCAGTGATCGGCGATACAATGAGCAGTTCTTC. This translates into CASSDRRYNEQFF. The full variable domain, rest sourced from reference TRBV2 and TRBJ2-1, is EPEVTQTPSHQVTQMGQEVILRCVPISNHLYFYWYRQILGQKVEFLVSFYNNEISEKSEIFDDQFSVERPDGSNFTLKIRSTKLEDSAMYFCASSDRRYNEQFFGPGTRLTVL.

The chain uses TRBV3-1 and TRBJ2-2; a weak D match, TRBD1 (7 bases). Looked up from germline, CDR1 is LGHDT and CDR2 is YNNKEL (reference sequence). Deletions cut 0 bases from V and 3 bases from J, with 11 bases between. CDR3 length equals 16 residues. CDR3 in DNA: TGTGCCAGCAGCCAAGATCAGGGGGGCGACACCGGGGAGCTGTTTTTT. It encodes CASSQDQGGDTGELFF.

This clonotype was detected ten times or more. The chain recombines TRBV11-2 with TRBJ1-1, with D perhaps matching TRBD1 (5 bases). The CDR3 length is 13 residues. CDR1 is SGHAT, CDR2 FQNNGV, per germline. Between the trimmed V and J ends, which lost 3 bases and 6 bases, there was a span of 11 bases. The CDR3 coding sequence is TGTGCCAGCAGCTTTGAGGGGAATCCTGAAGCTTTCTTT. Residues: CASSFEGNPEAFF.

This clonotype was observed a handful of times. V usage is TRBV20-1 and J usage is TRBJ2-7; D ambiguous. CDR3 length: 10 residues. Germline V gives CDR1 DFQATT, CDR2 SNEGSKA (reference sequence). Trimming left V 6 bases short and J 6 bases short, with 9 bases between. Here the CDR3 DNA reads TGCAGTGCCGGGCGAAGCGAGCAGTACTTC. This encodes CSAGRSEQYF.

At least ten counts were recorded for this clonotype. A junction boundary mismatches the germline segment, possibly from a read error. V usage is TRBV5-1 and J usage is TRBJ2-7; D not certain. Per the germline V gene, CDR1 is SGHRS and CDR2 is YFSETQ. The length of the CDR3 is 12 residues. The CDR3 DNA follows: TGTGCCAGCAGTTTATCAGGCTACGAGCAGTACTTC. Translated, it gives CASSLSGYEQYF.